The 10 T cell receptor beta chains reported below all come from one sample, sequenced in a study of graft-versus-host responses after intestinal transplantation. These TCRs are of unknown antigen specificity. The method was immunoSEQ multiplex PCR; TCRdb's version includes in-frame clones alone and lacks a portion of them. The sample holds tens of thousands of clones, roughly 90% seen once. This specimen was unstimulated CD8+ T cells sorted from spleen or lymph node cells, taken before intestinal transplant. Source of these receptors: a human donor who received an intestinal transplant.

This clone was counted a single time. The genes are TRBV5-6 and TRBJ2-7, with 7 positions matching TRBD2. The CDR3 is 13 residues long. Trimming at V came to 7 bases and at J to 3 bases, leaving 7 bases not matched to a gene. CDR1 and CDR2 from the germline V gene are SGHDT and YYEEEE. This CDR3 is CASGREGFYEQYF. The CDR3 DNA sequence: TGTGCCAGCGGGAGGGAAGGTTTCTACGAGCAGTACTTC. Based on the CDR3 plus reference TRBV5-6 and TRBJ2-7, the full variable domain is DAGVTQSPTHLIKTRGQQVTLRCSPKSGHDTVSWYQQALGQGPQFIFQYYEEEERQRGNFPDRFSGHQFPNYSSELNVNALLLGDSALYLCASGREGFYEQYFGPGTRLTVT.

The chain has TRBV6-5 and TRBJ2-3; D gene uncertain. CDR1 is MNHEY, CDR2 SVGAGI, per germline. Between the trimmed V and J ends, which lost 7 bases and 0 bases, there was a span of 8 bases. This CDR3 spans 13 amino acids. The CDR3 region has the DNA TGTGCCAGCACTCGGGTTAGCACAGATACGCAGTATTTT. Translated, it gives CASTRVSTDTQYF.

With respect to this clone: Additional DNA sequences in this sample encode the identical CDR3. This chain links TRBV27 with TRBJ2-7; TRBD1 matches 10 bases. Trimming cost V 4 bases and J 4 bases; bases outside gene matches: 4. CDR3 size: 14 residues. Per germline, CDR1 MNHEY and CDR2 SMNVEV (reference sequence). The CDR3 reads CASSSGTGDYEQYF. The CDR3 nucleotides are TGTGCCAGCAGTTCCGGGACAGGGGATTACGAGCAGTACTTC.

This clone was seen only once. V and J are TRBV13 and TRBJ1-3; D not certain. There are 15 residues in the CDR3. The germline V and J ends were trimmed by 5 bases and 4 bases, with 15 bases remaining between them. CDR1 is PRHDT and CDR2 is FYEKMQ in the germline V gene (reference sequence). CDR3 sequence (DNA): TGTGCCAGCAGCCAAATCGAAGAGGTGGGAAACACCATATATTTT. This gives the protein CASSQIEEVGNTIYF.

The V and J genes are TRBV19 and TRBJ2-1, with 10 bases fitting TRBD1. The CDR3 totals 14 residues. Germline V gene sequence: CDR1 LNHDA, CDR2 SQIVND (reference sequence). V was clipped by 7 bases and J by 7 bases; unmatched bases: 7. CDR3 protein: CASKAGQGMNEQFF. The CDR3 nucleotides are TGTGCCAGTAAGGCGGGACAGGGGATGAATGAGCAGTTCTTC.

This clone has more than one count but fewer than ten. The chain couples TRBV29-1 to TRBJ2-3, with D perhaps matching TRBD1 (6 bases). Germline V gives CDR1 SQVTM, CDR2 ANQGSEA. V was cut by 6 bases and J by 2 bases, with 18 bases left in between. This CDR3 has 15 residues. The CDR3 loop is CSVTGWDTFTDTQYF. CDR3 nucleotide sequence: TGCAGCGTCACGGGCTGGGACACCTTCACAGATACGCAGTATTTT.

The chain has TRBV14 and TRBJ2-7; D might be TRBD1 (7 bases). With 1 base removed from V and 5 bases from J, the gap between germline ends came to 18 bases. This CDR3 comprises 16 residues. The germline gives CDR1 SGHDN, CDR2 FVKESK. The CDR3 region is CASSQVTQGRQDEQYF. The CDR3 bases are TGTGCCAGCAGCCAAGTTACACAGGGGAGGCAGGACGAGCAGTACTTC.

The rearrangement joins TRBV13 to TRBJ2-7; D perhaps matches TRBD2 (6 bases). The CDR3 contains 15 residues. Per germline, CDR1 PRHDT and CDR2 FYEKMQ (reference sequence). Trimming shortened V by 0 bases and J by 1 base, and 10 bases separated the two germline ends. This CDR3 reads CASSLGVSGSYEQYF. Written as DNA, the CDR3 is TGTGCCAGCAGCTTAGGGGTTAGCGGATCCTACGAGCAGTACTTC. Together with reference TRBV13 and TRBJ2-7, the CDR3 gives the full variable domain: AAGVIQSPRHLIKEKRETATLKCYPIPRHDTVYWYQQGPGQDPQFLISFYEKMQSDKGSIPDRFSAQQFSDYHSELNMSSLELGDSALYFCASSLGVSGSYEQYFGPGTRLTVT.

Here the CDR3 DNA reads TGTGCCAGCAGTCTGGGCGCGGGGGGAAACACCATATATTTT. Its protein product is CASSLGAGGNTIYF. The V call is TRBV6-5, the J call TRBJ1-3; D is uncertain. The V and J ends lost 5 bases and 4 bases respectively, with 12 bases between them. This CDR3 contains 14 residues. Germline assignment: CDR1 MNHEY and CDR2 SVGAGI.

The chain links TRBV27 to TRBJ1-3, with a tentative D call TRBD1 (6 bases). The CDR3 spans 13 residues. From germline, CDR1 is MNHEY and CDR2 SMNVEV (reference sequence). Trimming shortened V by 10 bases and J by 6 bases, and 16 bases separated the two germline ends. Written as DNA, the CDR3 is TGTGCCACCTGGCCGGCAGGGGAAAACACCATATATTTT. This codes for CATWPAGENTIYF.